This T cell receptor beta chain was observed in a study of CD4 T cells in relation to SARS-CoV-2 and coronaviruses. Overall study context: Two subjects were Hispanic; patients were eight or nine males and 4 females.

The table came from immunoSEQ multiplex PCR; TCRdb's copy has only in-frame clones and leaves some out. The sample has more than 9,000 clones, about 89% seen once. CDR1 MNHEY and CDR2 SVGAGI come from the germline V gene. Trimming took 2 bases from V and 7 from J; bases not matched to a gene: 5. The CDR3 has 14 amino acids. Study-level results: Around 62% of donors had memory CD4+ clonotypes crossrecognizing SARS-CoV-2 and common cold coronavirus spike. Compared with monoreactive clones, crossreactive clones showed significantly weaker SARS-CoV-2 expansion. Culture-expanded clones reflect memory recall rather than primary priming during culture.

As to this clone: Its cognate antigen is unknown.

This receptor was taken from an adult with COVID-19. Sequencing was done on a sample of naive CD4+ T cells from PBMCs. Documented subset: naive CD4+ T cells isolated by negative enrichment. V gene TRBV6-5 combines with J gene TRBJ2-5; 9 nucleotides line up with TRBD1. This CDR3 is CASSYVGQGMTQYF. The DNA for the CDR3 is TGTGCCAGCAGTTACGTGGGACAGGGTATGACCCAGTACTTC.